This T cell receptor beta chain was recorded in a study of cytomegalovirus exposure and HLA in healthy donors. Study observations and caveats: The listing of fewer than 200 TCR beta chains classed them as cytomegalovirus-associated. Accounts indicate the classifier identified cytomegalovirus status with strong specificity and sensitivity. In a later analysis, at a false discovery rate of 0.05, 15,000 to 20,000 TCR beta sequences were associated with HLA alleles.

In germline, CDR1 is PRHDT, CDR2 FYEKMQ (reference sequence). This CDR3 comprises 14 residues. V was clipped by 2 bases and J by 2 bases, with 8 bases between them. In regard to this clone: Its antigen remains unknown.

Primers included in the PCR were 60 Vbeta and 13 Jbeta primers. Here immunoSEQ multiplex PCR was the method, and the copy in TCRdb shows in-frame clones only, minus some. In the table there are 140,000 to 150,000 clones, over 65% of which are singletons. The receptor was isolated from a middle-aged man in good health and CMV-seropositive. The genes are TRBV13 and TRBJ2-3; D ambiguous. The sample was PBMCs. The chain's CDR3 is CASSLIPVTDTQYF. Here the CDR3 DNA reads TGTGCCAGCAGCTTAATTCCGGTCACAGATACGCAGTATTTT.